This passage covers 2 T cell receptor beta chains from one sample sequenced in a study of patients and donors after allogeneic stem cell transplantation. TCRdb used MiXCR to reprocess the RT-PCR reads, holding one entry per CDR3 protein. The sample carries approximately 140,000 distinct CDR3 sequences, 30% to 45% recorded once. The sequencing input was blood, either unsorted or a sorted T cell fraction (not recorded which). These receptors all stem from a human donor who was either an allogeneic HSCT recipient or a stem cell or donor lymphocyte infusion donor (not recorded which). It is not recorded whose cells these are; they may come from a transplant donor.

This clonotype has just a few counts. The chain uses TRBV9 and TRBJ2-2; D might be TRBD1 or TRBD2, each matching 7 bases. CDR1 is SGDLS and CDR2 is YYNGEE in the germline V gene. This CDR3 region has 17 residues. V was clipped by 0 bases and J by 6 bases, with 18 bases between them. CDR3 DNA sequence: TGTGCCAGCAGCGTAGCTCTGGGAGGGGGCCATCCCGGGGAGCTGTTTTTT. This translates into CASSVALGGGHPGELFF.

The chain carries TRBV4-3 and TRBJ2-4, with a tentative D call TRBD1 (6 bases). The CDR3 covers 12 residues. V was cut by 3 bases and J by 6 bases, with 6 bases left in between. The germline V gene has CDR1 LGHNA and CDR2 YSLEER. For the CDR3, the DNA is TGCGCCAGCAGCCAGACAGGAAACATTCAGTACTTC. Protein: CASSQTGNIQYF.